Below, one TCR beta chain is given with its context. The CDR3 contains 12 residues. CDR1 is MNHNS and CDR2 is SASEGT in the germline V gene. Deletions cut 3 bases from V and 4 bases from J, with 6 bases between. This sample was taken from a study of CD8+CD57+ T cells in acquired aplastic anemia. Study in general: Sorted cells (CD4+ and CD8+) yielded DNA amounts that averaged around 3.1 ug.

Before being chosen for sequencing, patients had shown CD8+CD57+ cell expansion by flow cytometry. Genomic DNA provided the template from which TCR beta VDJ and CDR3 profiles were obtained. TCRdb analysed the reads with MiXCR anew, one entry per CDR3 protein. Of about 180,000 distinct CDR3 sequences listed, approximately 48% are singletons. Sample: sorted CD4+, CD8+, or CD8+CD57+ T cells (not recorded which) from PBMCs. The V call is TRBV6-1, the J call TRBJ2-5; TRBD1 might be the D (5 bases). The receptor was isolated from a human donor with aplastic anemia. CDR3 sequence (DNA): TGTGCCAGCAGTGAGACAGTAGAGACCCAGTACTTC. This sequence encodes CASSETVETQYF.